Listed below are T cell receptor beta chains from one sample, sequenced in a study of control samples from healthy donors and cancer patients. Generated by immunoSEQ multiplex PCR, the TCRdb table keeps only in-frame clones and is missing some. There are under 300,000 clones in the sample; approximately 80% occur only once, and about 14% lies in the top ten. Source material: PBMCs. The source of these receptors is a woman aged 60-70 years with lung cancer. Each CDR3 is given with its conserved first and last residue. Each record gives: D gene, CDR3 length, V gene, J gene, CDR3 protein. The D gene is left open where the match is weak.

NA	15	TRBV19	TRBJ1-6	CASRFEAARNSPLHF
NA	17	TRBV7-6	TRBJ2-2	CASSLASTRRNTGELFF
NA	13	TRBV7-2	TRBJ1-5	CASSGQINQPQHF
NA	12	TRBV29-1	TRBJ1-5	CSAGDIGQPQHF
NA	16	TRBV10-3	TRBJ2-3	CAIRETASGGTDTQYF
NA	13	TRBV23-1	TRBJ1-3	CASSPRESNTIYF
NA	15	TRBV5-1	TRBJ1-1	CASSLESTVNTEAFF
TRBD1	17	TRBV5-1	TRBJ1-4	CASSLETTGGSDEKLFF
NA	17	TRBV5-1	TRBJ2-7	CASSPRPAQGASYEQYF
NA	13	TRBV6-5	TRBJ2-4	CASSYSEQTAEYF
TRBD1	15	TRBV5-1	TRBJ1-5	CASSLSPGQGQPQHF
TRBD1	16	TRBV6-5	TRBJ1-1	CASSYGRGMMNTEAFF
NA	14	TRBV2	TRBJ2-7	CASSYVSSSYEQYF
NA	12	TRBV28	TRBJ1-1	CASSERRREAFF
TRBD1	18	TRBV9	TRBJ1-3	CASSPGTGMFGSGNTIYF
NA	12	TRBV7-9	TRBJ2-7	CASSRDVGEQYF
NA	13	TRBV19	TRBJ2-1	CASSSGLSNEQFF
TRBD1	14	TRBV5-1	TRBJ2-5	CASINRGIGETQYF
TRBD1	15	TRBV2	TRBJ1-1	CASSETGTGKTEAFF
NA	14	TRBV9	TRBJ2-7	CASSVEPTFGEQYF
NA	13	TRBV5-4	TRBJ1-5	CASSLGSNQPQHF
NA	17	TRBV10-3	TRBJ1-5	CAISESRGSQGNQPQHF